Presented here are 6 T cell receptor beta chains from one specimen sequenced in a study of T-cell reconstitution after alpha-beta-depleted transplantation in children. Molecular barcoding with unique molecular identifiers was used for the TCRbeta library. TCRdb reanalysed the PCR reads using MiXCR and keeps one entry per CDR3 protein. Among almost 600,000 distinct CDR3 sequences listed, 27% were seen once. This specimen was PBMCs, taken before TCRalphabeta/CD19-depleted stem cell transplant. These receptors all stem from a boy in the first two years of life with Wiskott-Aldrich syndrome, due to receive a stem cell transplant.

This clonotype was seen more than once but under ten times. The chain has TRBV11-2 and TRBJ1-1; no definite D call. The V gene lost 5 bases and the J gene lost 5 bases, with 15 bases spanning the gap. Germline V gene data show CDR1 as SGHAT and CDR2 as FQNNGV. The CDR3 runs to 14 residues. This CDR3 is CASSPGPTFTEAFF. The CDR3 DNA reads TGTGCCAGCAGCCCCGGCCCAACGTTTACTGAAGCTTTCTTT.

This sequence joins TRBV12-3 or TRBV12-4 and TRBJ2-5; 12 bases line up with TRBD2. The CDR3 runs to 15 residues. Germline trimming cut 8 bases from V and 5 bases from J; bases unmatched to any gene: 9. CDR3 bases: TGTGCCAGCGGGGAGACTAGCGGGAGTTGGGAGACCCAGTACTTC. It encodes CASGETSGSWETQYF.

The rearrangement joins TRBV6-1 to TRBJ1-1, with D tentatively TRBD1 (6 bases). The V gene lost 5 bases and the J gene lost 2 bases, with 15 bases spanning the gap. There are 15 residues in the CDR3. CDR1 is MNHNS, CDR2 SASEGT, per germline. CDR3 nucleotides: TGTGCCAGCAGTCGTACCCGGGACATTAACACTGAAGCTTTCTTT. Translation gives CASSRTRDINTEAFF.

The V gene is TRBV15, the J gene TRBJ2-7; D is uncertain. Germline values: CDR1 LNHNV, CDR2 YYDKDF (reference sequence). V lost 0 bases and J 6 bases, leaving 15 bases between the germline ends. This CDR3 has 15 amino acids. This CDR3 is CATSRDLLGASEQYF. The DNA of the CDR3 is TGTGCCACCAGCAGAGATCTTCTAGGAGCGAGCGAGCAGTACTTC. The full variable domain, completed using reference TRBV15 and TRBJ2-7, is DAMVIQNPRYQVTQFGKPVTLSCSQTLNHNVMYWYQQKSSQAPKLLFHYYDKDFNNEADTPDNFQSRRPNTSFCFLDIRSPGLGDTAMYLCATSRDLLGASEQYFGPGTRLTVT.

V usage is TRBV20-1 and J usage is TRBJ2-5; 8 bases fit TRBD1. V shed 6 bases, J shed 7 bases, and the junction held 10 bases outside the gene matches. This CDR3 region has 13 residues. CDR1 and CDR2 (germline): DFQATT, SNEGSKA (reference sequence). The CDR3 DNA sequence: TGCAGTGCCCCAAGACAGGGGCCAGGGACCCAGTACTTC. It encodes CSAPRQGPGTQYF.

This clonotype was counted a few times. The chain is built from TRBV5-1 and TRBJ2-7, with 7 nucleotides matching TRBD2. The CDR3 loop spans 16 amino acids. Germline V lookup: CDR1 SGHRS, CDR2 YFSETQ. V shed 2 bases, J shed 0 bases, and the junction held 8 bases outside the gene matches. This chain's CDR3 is CASSLGLADDSYEQYF. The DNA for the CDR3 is TGCGCCAGCAGCTTAGGGCTAGCGGACGACTCCTACGAGCAGTACTTC.